The rows below give T cell receptor beta chains drawn from one sample of a study of blood T cell repertoires in COVID-19. Here immunoSEQ multiplex PCR was the method, and the copy in TCRdb shows in-frame clones only, minus some. Among approximately 500,000 clones listed, 70% to 90% were seen once. Sequenced input: peripheral blood. These receptors were collected from a human donor in a cohort sampled during active COVID-19. The CDR3 runs from the conserved cysteine through the conserved F or W. The order of the fields is V gene, D gene, clone size, J gene, CDR3 protein, CDR3 DNA. The D gene is left open where the match is weak. Only some rows state a clone size, as once, few, many or a class for expanded clones.

TRBV3-1/TRBV3-2	NA	NA	TRBJ1-6	CASSLPVGEGLSSPLHF	TGTGCCAGCAGCCTCCCAGTCGGGGAAGGGTTAAGTTCACCCCTCCACTTT
TRBV21-1	NA	NA	TRBJ1-5	CASIQGEGNQPQHF	TGTGCCAGCATCCAGGGGGAAGGCAATCAGCCCCAGCATTTT
TRBV5-1	TRBD2	NA	TRBJ2-1	CASSLGLAGPDEQFF	TGCGCCAGCAGCTTGGGCCTAGCGGGACCGGATGAGCAGTTCTTC
TRBV27	NA	once	TRBJ1-2	CASGNRPGNFGYTF	TGTGCCAGCGGAAACCGGCCAGGGAATTTTGGCTACACCTTC
TRBV5-1	NA	NA	TRBJ1-1	CASTPTTANTEAFF	TGCGCCAGTACACCGACGACAGCGAACACTGAAGCTTTCTTT
TRBV7-2	NA	NA	TRBJ1-1	CASSLYRGVTEAFF	TGTGCCAGCAGCTTATACCGAGGAGTCACTGAAGCTTTCTTT
TRBV4-1	NA	NA	TRBJ1-6	CASSRSGSYNSPLHF	TGCGCCAGCAGCCGAAGTGGCAGCTATAATTCACCCCTCCACTTT
TRBV7-6	TRBD2	NA	TRBJ2-1	CASSLALAGGGQFF	TGTGCCAGCAGCTTAGCCCTAGCGGGCGGGGGGCAGTTCTTC
TRBV19	NA	NA	TRBJ1-5	CASSPREGDQPQHF	TGTGCCAGTAGTCCCCGGGAGGGGGATCAGCCCCAGCATTTT
TRBV5-8	NA	NA	TRBJ1-1	CASSLNPPGTPNTEAFF	TGTGCCAGCAGCTTGAATCCCCCCGGGACACCGAACACTGAAGCTTTCTTT
TRBV24-1	TRBD1	NA	TRBJ2-3	CATSDRTGTARDTQYF	TGTGCCACCAGTGATCGAACCGGGACAGCTCGAGATACGCAGTATTTT
TRBV19	TRBD1	NA	TRBJ2-6	CASRTGTGLSGANVLTF	TGTGCCAGTAGGACCGGGACAGGGCTTTCTGGGGCCAACGTCCTGACTTTC
TRBV10-3	TRBD1	NA	TRBJ2-7	CAINTGTGYSEQYF	TGTGCCATCAATACCGGGACAGGGTACTCCGAGCAGTACTTC
TRBV7-2	TRBD1	NA	TRBJ1-5	CASSLVWTGSQPQHF	TGTGCCAGCAGCTTAGTGTGGACAGGGAGTCAGCCCCAGCATTTT
TRBV18	NA	NA	TRBJ2-3	CASSPPVAGDTDTQYF	TGTGCCAGCTCACCACCGGTGGCAGGGGACACAGATACGCAGTATTTT
TRBV29-1	NA	NA	TRBJ2-1	CSVSPRGSSYNEQFF	TGCAGCGTTTCCCCCAGGGGAAGCTCCTACAATGAGCAGTTCTTC
TRBV28	TRBD2	NA	TRBJ2-1	CASSLRTSGSYNEQFF	TGTGCCAGCAGTTTACGGACTAGCGGTTCCTACAATGAGCAGTTCTTC
TRBV5-1	TRBD2	once	TRBJ2-7	CASSLVTSDSYEQYF	TGCGCCAGCAGCTTAGTGACTAGCGACTCCTACGAGCAGTACTTC
TRBV5-6	NA	few	TRBJ2-7	CASSLRGYEQYF	TGTGCCAGCAGCTTGAGAGGCTACGAGCAGTACTTC
TRBV28	NA	once	TRBJ2-2	CASSPPFQRVSTGELFF	TGTGCCAGCAGCCCCCCCTTCCAGCGGGTATCCACCGGGGAGCTGTTTTTT
TRBV30	NA	NA	TRBJ2-3	CAWTLGPGMEYF	TGTGCCTGGACCCTGGGGCCAGGCATGGAGTATTTT
TRBV6-1	NA	NA	TRBJ2-2	CASSELGSAAGTGELFF	TGTGCCAGCAGTGAACTTGGCTCAGCCGCGGGCACCGGGGAGCTGTTTTTT